Listed below are T cell receptor beta chains from one sample, sequenced in a study of CD8+ T cells in alopecia areata. Libraries were prepared by immunoSEQ multiplex PCR; TCRdb keeps only in-frame clonotypes and omits some of them. The sample holds under 75,000 clones; approximately 46% are singletons and the top ten take approximately 18%. Specimen: CD8+ T cells sorted from blood, collected at week 0. All receptors derive from a human donor with alopecia areata. The CDR3 runs from the conserved cysteine through the conserved F or W. A D gene is named only where the DNA matches it firmly. Clone size is not always given. Where it is, it says once, few, many or a class for expanded clones.

j_call,v_call,clone_size,d_call,cdr3_nt,cdr3_aa
TRBJ1-5,TRBV29-1,NA,NA,TGCAGCGCCCGCTATAGCAATCAGCCCCAGCATTTT,CSARYSNQPQHF
TRBJ2-7,TRBV5-6,NA,NA,TGTGCCAGCAGCTTGATCCTATTTGGGGAGCAGTACTTC,CASSLILFGEQYF
TRBJ1-1,TRBV5-4,NA,NA,TGTGCCAGCAGCTTGAGTGGGGCCCGCCGTGAAGCTTTCTTT,CASSLSGARREAFF
TRBJ1-1,TRBV7-8,NA,NA,TGTGCCAGCAGCTCGACAGTGTTCGCTGAAGCTTTCTTT,CASSSTVFAEAFF
TRBJ2-3,TRBV5-7,NA,TRBD1,TGTGCCAGCAGCTTGAGTTTGGACAGGGCTGAAGATACGCAGTATTTT,CASSLSLDRAEDTQYF
TRBJ2-3,TRBV4-3,NA,NA,TGCGCCAGCAGCCAAGGGGTACTAGGAACTAGCACAGATACGCAGTATTTT,CASSQGVLGTSTDTQYF
TRBJ2-1,TRBV7-8,NA,NA,TGTGCCAGCAGCTTAAGGATCGGGGGAGTAGACAATGAGCAGTTCTTC,CASSLRIGGVDNEQFF
TRBJ2-1,TRBV7-8,NA,NA,TGTGCCAGCAGCAGGACGTCCGCCTACAATGAGCAGTTCTTC,CASSRTSAYNEQFF
TRBJ1-5,TRBV27,NA,TRBD1,TGTGCCAGCAGCCAGGACAGGTTCAATCAGCCCCAGCATTTT,CASSQDRFNQPQHF
TRBJ2-1,TRBV7-2,NA,TRBD2,TGTGCCAGCAGCCAGTGGACTAGCGGGAGCAATGAGCAGTTCTTC,CASSQWTSGSNEQFF
TRBJ2-7,TRBV4-1,NA,TRBD1,TGCGCCAGCAGCCGAGAGACGGGGACAGGGCGCTCCTACGAGCAGTACTTC,CASSRETGTGRSYEQYF
TRBJ2-7,TRBV10-2,few,TRBD2,TGCGCCAGCAGTGAGTCGGGTCGGCTAGCGGGAGTCGGGGAGCAGTACTTC,CASSESGRLAGVGEQYF
TRBJ2-2,TRBV4-1,NA,NA,TGCGCCAGCTCCGGGGGTTCCGGGGAGCTGTTTTTT,CASSGGSGELFF
TRBJ2-1,TRBV29-1,NA,NA,TGCAGCGTTGTTTTGATTGGGCGATGGGAGCAGTTCTTC,CSVVLIGRWEQFF
TRBJ2-3,TRBV29-1,few,TRBD2,TGCAGCGTTGAGGCTAGCGGAACAGATACGCAGTATTTT,CSVEASGTDTQYF
TRBJ2-7,TRBV29-1,NA,NA,TGCAGCGTTGAAGATAGCCCAGGGGTTTATTACTCGGCCTACGAGCAGTACTTC,CSVEDSPGVYYSAYEQYF
TRBJ2-7,TRBV27,NA,TRBD1,TGTGCCAGCAGACCGACAGGGGGCTTTTACGAGCAGTACTTC,CASRPTGGFYEQYF
TRBJ2-5,TRBV5-4,NA,NA,TGTGCCAGCAGCTTGGAAGGCTACCAAGAGACCCAGTACTTC,CASSLEGYQETQYF
TRBJ1-1,TRBV7-9,NA,NA,TGTGCCAGCAGCCCACCCTCCGCGGCCTTGAACACTGAAGCTTTCTTT,CASSPPSAALNTEAFF
TRBJ2-5,TRBV15,NA,NA,TGTGCCACCACTTACGGTGGAAGGTACCAAGAGACCCAGTACTTC,CATTYGGRYQETQYF
TRBJ2-3,TRBV13,few,NA,TGTGCCAGCAGCTTAGTTGATGGGGCAAAGCATACGCAGTATTTT,CASSLVDGAKHTQYF
TRBJ2-7,TRBV6-1,large,NA,TGTGCCAGCAGTGAAGCGGAGGGGGCGGTATACGAGCAGTACTTC,CASSEAEGAVYEQYF
TRBJ2-7,TRBV2,NA,TRBD2,TGTGCCAGCAGTGGTACTAGCGGGAACTACGAGCAGTACTTC,CASSGTSGNYEQYF
TRBJ2-3,TRBV27,NA,TRBD2,TGTGCCAGCAGTTTTAGCGGGAGTACGGCAGATACGCAGTATTTT,CASSFSGSTADTQYF
TRBJ1-3,TRBV7-8,few,NA,TGTGCCAGCAGTCTTGTAGGGGTCTCTGGAAACACCATATATTTT,CASSLVGVSGNTIYF
TRBJ1-1,TRBV7-9,NA,NA,TGTGCCAGCAACTTCGTCGGAATGAACACTGAAGCTTTCTTT,CASNFVGMNTEAFF
TRBJ2-7,TRBV11-2,NA,NA,TGTGCCAGCAGCCCCCGGGGGAGCGAGCAGTACTTC,CASSPRGSEQYF
TRBJ2-1,TRBV6-5,NA,NA,TGTGCCAGCAGTGGGGGGCATGAGCAGTTCTTC,CASSGGHEQFF
TRBJ2-7,TRBV27,NA,NA,TGTGCCAGCAGAAGTCTTACTGGCGACTCCTACGAGCAGTACTTC,CASRSLTGDSYEQYF
TRBJ2-1,TRBV20-1,NA,TRBD2,TGCAGTGCTACCTATCTAGCGGGAGAGTTCTTC,CSATYLAGEFF
TRBJ2-7,TRBV11-2,NA,NA,TGTGCCAGCAGCTTAGAGGGGGGTGGACGGATATACGAGCAGTACTTC,CASSLEGGGRIYEQYF